A single sample is the source of the 27 T cell receptor beta chains below, sequenced in a study of identical twins. Each CDR3 protein is one row after TCRdb ran MiXCR on the 5' RACE reads. The sample contains just under 550,000 distinct CDR3 sequences, 13% to 15% of which appear only once. These data also formed part of another study, on yellow fever vaccine responses in identical twins.

The sequenced sample was CD4+ T cells sorted from blood. The source is a woman aged 18 to 35 in good health.

This clonotype has only a few counts. The chain employs TRBV9 and TRBJ1-1; no clear D gene. The CDR3 runs 15 residues. V was cut by 4 bases and J by 5 bases, with 18 bases left in between. The germline gives CDR1 SGDLS, CDR2 YYNGEE. The CDR3 DNA is TGTGCCAGCAGCTCAGACCCGTCCCGAGGGACTGAAGCTTTCTTT. Protein product: CASSSDPSRGTEAFF.

Only a few counts were recorded for this clonotype. The gene calls are TRBV12-3 or TRBV12-4 and TRBJ1-5; D is uncertain. V was cut by 0 bases and J by 6 bases, with 6 bases left in between. The CDR3 contains 13 residues. The CDR3 loop reads CASSLAGSQPQHF. The CDR3 DNA reads as TGTGCCAGCAGTTTAGCAGGGAGTCAGCCCCAGCATTTT.

This clonotype was counted only a few times. This chain connects TRBV7-9 to TRBJ1-1, with D possibly being TRBD1 (5 bases). The V and J ends lost 5 bases and 0 bases respectively, with 13 bases between them. CDR1 SEHNR and CDR2 FQNEAQ come from the germline V gene (reference sequence). CDR3 length equals 15 residues. This CDR3 is CASSTVTGMNTEAFF. Written as DNA, the CDR3 is TGTGCCAGCAGCACCGTTACAGGAATGAACACTGAAGCTTTCTTT. Full variable domain (rest looked up from reference TRBV7-9 and TRBJ1-1): DTGVSQNPRHKITKRGQNVTFRCDPISEHNRLYWYRQTLGQGPEFLTYFQNEAQLEKSRLLSDRFSAERPKGSFSTLEIQRTEQGDSAMYLCASSTVTGMNTEAFFGQGTRLTVV.

The rearrangement joins TRBV11-2 to TRBJ2-2; D not resolved. This CDR3 comprises 15 residues. Looked up from germline, CDR1 is SGHAT and CDR2 is FQNNGV. Trimming took 2 bases from V and 2 from J, leaving 9 bases between them. CDR3 residues: CASSLMAENTGELFF. Here the CDR3 DNA reads TGTGCCAGCAGCTTAATGGCGGAAAACACCGGGGAGCTGTTTTTT.

V and J are TRBV12-3 or TRBV12-4 and TRBJ2-3; D call uncertain. V gave up 3 bases and J gave up 0 bases, with 7 bases separating them. CDR3 size: 14 residues. CDR3 coding DNA: TGTGCCAGCAGTTTGCGCAGGAGCACAGATACGCAGTATTTT. Protein: CASSLRRSTDTQYF.

This clonotype was seen a few times. The gene calls are TRBV28 and TRBJ2-1; 10 bases align to TRBD2. Germline assignment: CDR1 MDHEN and CDR2 SYDVKM. V shed 10 bases, J shed 2 bases, and the junction held 8 bases outside the gene matches. The CDR3 has 15 amino acids. As DNA, the CDR3 is TGTGCCATCTCTAGCGGGAGAAAGGCCTACAATGAGCAGTTCTTC. It translates to CAISSGRKAYNEQFF.

Only a few counts were recorded for this clonotype. CDR3 in DNA: TGTGCCAGCTCCGTAGCTAGGACAGGCGGAGAGACCCAGTACTTC. Translated: CASSVARTGGETQYF. The gene calls are TRBV18 and TRBJ2-5, with 7 bases aligning to TRBD1. The CDR3 is 15 amino acids. V shed 6 bases, J shed 4 bases, and the junction held 11 bases outside the gene matches. CDR1 and CDR2 from the germline V gene are KGHSH and LQKENI.

The sample holds many counts of this clonotype. The chain joins TRBV12-3 or TRBV12-4 to TRBJ1-5; the D gene is possibly TRBD1 (5 bases). This CDR3 is 14 amino acids long. V lost 1 base, J lost 6 bases, and 10 bases lay in between. CDR3 sequence: CASSLEGKSQPQHF. CDR3 bases: TGTGCCAGCAGTTTAGAGGGGAAATCTCAGCCCCAGCATTTT.

A few counts support this clonotype. The chain couples TRBV2 to TRBJ2-7; D is unresolved. Germline-derived CDR1 and CDR2 are SNHLY and FYNNEI. V was shortened by 2 bases and J by 6 bases, with 14 bases between the two germline ends. The length of the CDR3 is 14 residues. The CDR3: CASSETRVRAEQYV. The CDR3 nucleotides are TGTGCCAGCAGTGAAACACGGGTTCGGGCCGAGCAGTACGTC.

The chain joins TRBV15 to TRBJ2-7; D might be TRBD1 or TRBD2, each matching 6 bases. Germline CDR1 and CDR2: LNHNV and YYDKDF (reference sequence). This CDR3 spans 14 amino acids. The V end lost 3 bases, the J end lost 5 bases, and 14 bases lay between the germline ends. The CDR3 DNA sequence: TGTGCCACCAGCAGTTCCGGGGGCTTCAACGAGCAGTACTTC. Encoded protein: CATSSSGGFNEQYF.

This clonotype was recorded many times. The chain links TRBV11-2 to TRBJ2-3; 9 positions agree with TRBD2. Unmatched junction bases numbered 10, after V lost 4 bases and J lost 5 bases. Germline CDR1 SGHAT, CDR2 FQNNGV. The CDR3 covers 16 residues. This chain's CDR3 is CASSYGLALPRDTQYF. CDR3 DNA: TGTGCCAGCAGCTACGGACTAGCGCTACCTAGAGATACGCAGTATTTT.

This clonotype was seen once. A much larger clone lies a single base off, so this may be a read error. The chain uses TRBV5-1 and TRBJ2-7; 13 bases are shared with TRBD2. Germline V gives CDR1 SGHRS, CDR2 YFSETQ. The CDR3 extends over 16 amino acids. The junction had 9 bases not matched to a gene; V was cut back by 5 bases and J by 4 bases. CDR3: CASSGYWTSGRYEQYF. CDR3 nucleotides: TGCGCCAGCAGTGGCTACTGGACTAGCGGGAGATACGAGCAGTACTTC. The full variable domain, with the rest looked up from reference TRBV5-1 and TRBJ2-7, is KAGVTQTPRYLIKTRGQQVTLSCSPISGHRSVSWYQQTPGQGLQFLFEYFSETQRNKGNFPGRFSGRQFSNSRSEMNVSTLELGDSALYLCASSGYWTSGRYEQYFGPGTRLTVT.

The count of this clonotype is one. The rearrangement uses TRBV24-1 and TRBJ2-1, with a possible D match to TRBD2 (6 bases). V was shortened by 7 bases and J by 4 bases, with 13 bases between the two germline ends. Germline CDR1 is KGHDR and CDR2 is SFDVKD. This CDR3 is built from 14 residues. The CDR3 DNA reads TGTGCCACCAGCGGGCGGGGAGGTTACAATGAGCAGTTCTTC. Its translation: CATSGRGGYNEQFF.

The chain recombines TRBV5-1 with TRBJ2-1, with D maybe TRBD2 (6 bases). The germline gives CDR1 SGHRS, CDR2 YFSETQ. V was trimmed by 0 bases and J by 2 bases, leaving 9 bases between them. The CDR3 runs to 15 residues. The CDR3 region is CASSLASDAYNEQFF. The DNA of the CDR3 is TGCGCCAGCAGCTTGGCTAGCGATGCCTACAATGAGCAGTTCTTC.

The chain links TRBV28 to TRBJ2-6; D remains unclear. CDR3 length equals 13 residues. V was clipped by 6 bases and J by 4 bases, with 7 bases between them. The germline gives CDR1 MDHEN, CDR2 SYDVKM. CDR3 DNA: TGTGCCAGCAGGATTGCCGGGGCCAACGTCCTGACTTTC. Translation gives CASRIAGANVLTF. Using reference TRBV28 and TRBJ2-6 for the parts outside the CDR3, the full variable domain is DVKVTQSSRYLVKRTGEKVFLECVQDMDHENMFWYRQDPGLGLRLIYFSYDVKMKEKGDIPEGYSVSREKKERFSLILESASTNQTSMYLCASRIAGANVLTFGAGSRLTVL.

V gene TRBV11-2 combines with J gene TRBJ1-1; TRBD1 agrees at 7 bases. This CDR3 spans 17 amino acids. Germline loops: CDR1 SGHAT, CDR2 FQNNGV. V shed 5 bases and J 3 bases; nucleotides not matched to a gene: 15. For the CDR3, the DNA is TGTGCCAGCAGCGAAGGGAGGGGAAGGGGGCGCGACACTGAAGCTTTCTTT. Translating gives CASSEGRGRGRDTEAFF. The variable domain in full, completed from reference TRBV11-2 and TRBJ1-1, reads EAGVAQSPRYKIIEKRQSVAFWCNPISGHATLYWYQQILGQGPKLLIQFQNNGVVDDSQLPKDRFSAERLKGVDSTLKIQPAKLEDSAVYLCASSEGRGRGRDTEAFFGQGTRLTVV.

V and J are TRBV14 and TRBJ2-3; D is uncertain. Trimming shortened V by 0 bases and J by 0 bases, and 19 bases separated the two germline ends. This CDR3 is built from 19 residues. CDR1 and CDR2 (germline): SGHDN, FVKESK. For the CDR3, the DNA is TGTGCCAGCAGCCAAGAATTCGGTGATTGGCCCTTAAGCACAGATACGCAGTATTTT. As protein: CASSQEFGDWPLSTDTQYF.

This clonotype has a handful of counts. This chain uses TRBV7-9 with TRBJ2-7; the D gene is possibly TRBD2 (6 bases). The CDR3 totals 13 residues. Germline V gives CDR1 SEHNR, CDR2 FQNEAQ (reference sequence). V lost 3 bases and J lost 6, with 12 bases in between. CDR3 sequence reads: CASSFSGLGEQYF. The CDR3 DNA reads as TGTGCCAGCAGCTTTTCGGGACTGGGCGAGCAGTACTTC.

The chain links TRBV5-4 to TRBJ2-5; perhaps TRBD2 as D (5 bases). Trimming pared 4 bases from V and 5 bases from J, leaving 12 bases between. The length of the CDR3 is 13 residues. Germline V gene sequence: CDR1 SGHNT, CDR2 YYREEE (reference sequence). The DNA for the CDR3 is TGTGCCAGCAGCCTCGGGATGGGGGAGACCCAGTACTTC. Its translation is CASSLGMGETQYF.

This clonotype showed up many times. The chain links TRBV4-2 to TRBJ2-3, with a tentative D call TRBD1 (6 bases). Germline V gene sequence: CDR1 LGHNA, CDR2 YNFKEQ. The V end lost 1 base, the J end lost 1 base, and 15 bases lay between the germline ends. There are 17 residues in the CDR3. The CDR3 DNA follows: TGTGCCAGCAGCCAAGGGTCTGGGGGCGGTGGCACAGATACGCAGTATTTT. As protein: CASSQGSGGGGTDTQYF.

This CDR3 is CASTLLEGGLGEQFF. The CDR3 DNA reads TGTGCCAGCACCCTTCTCGAAGGTGGGCTTGGTGAGCAGTTCTTC. The V call is TRBV6-1, the J call TRBJ2-1; no definite D call. V shed 7 bases and J shed 9 bases, with 22 bases lying between them. From germline, CDR1 is MNHNS and CDR2 SASEGT. The CDR3 spans 15 residues.

This rearrangement joins TRBV3-1 to TRBJ2-7, with D uncertain. Trimming took off 2 bases at V and 6 bases at J, with 8 bases between the two ends. This CDR3 contains 12 residues. Germline CDR1 is LGHDT and CDR2 is YNNKEL (reference sequence). The CDR3 reads CASSQTNSEQYF. CDR3 sequence (DNA): TGTGCCAGCAGCCAAACTAACAGCGAGCAGTACTTC.

In this sample, this clonotype turned up a few times. V and J are TRBV4-2 and TRBJ2-1; TRBD2 matches 8 bases. Looked up from germline, CDR1 is LGHNA and CDR2 is YNFKEQ. V was pared by 0 bases and J by 6 bases, with 7 bases of the junction left unmatched. This CDR3 contains 16 residues. The CDR3, as DNA: TGTGCCAGCAGCCAAGATCGAGCGGGAGTCACCAATGAGCAGTTCTTC. This sequence encodes CASSQDRAGVTNEQFF.

This sequence joins TRBV28 and TRBJ2-1, with D perhaps TRBD1 or TRBD2 (6 bases each). With 6 bases removed from V and 4 bases from J, the gap between germline ends came to 19 bases. This CDR3 has 16 amino acids. Germline loops: CDR1 MDHEN, CDR2 SYDVKM. CDR3 DNA sequence: TGTGCCAGCAGACAGAGTGGAGGGGGTCCTTACAATGAGCAGTTCTTC. It yields the protein CASRQSGGGPYNEQFF.

This clonotype was observed a few times. This chain links TRBV20-1 with TRBJ2-7, with TRBD2 matching 11 bases. The CDR3 has 14 residues. The junction had 5 bases not matched to a gene; V was cut back by 3 bases and J by 4 bases. CDR1 is DFQATT, CDR2 SNEGSKA, per germline (reference sequence). This CDR3 is CSASPGLAEYEQYV. The CDR3 DNA is TGCAGTGCTAGTCCGGGACTAGCGGAATACGAGCAGTACGTC.

The rearrangement links TRBV10-3 to TRBJ2-2; no reliable D call. Between the trimmed V and J ends, which lost 7 bases and 3 bases, there was a span of 12 bases. Looked up from germline, CDR1 is ENHRY and CDR2 is SYGVKD. CDR3 length equals 14 residues. CDR3: CAIKAAPDTGELFF. Here the CDR3 DNA reads TGTGCCATCAAAGCAGCACCTGACACCGGGGAGCTGTTTTTT.

This clonotype was recorded at least ten times. The V gene is TRBV4-2, the J gene TRBJ2-2; D perhaps matches TRBD2 (6 bases). The germline CDR1 and CDR2 sequences are LGHNA and YNFKEQ. V was clipped by 1 base and J by 4 bases, with 10 bases between them. The CDR3 is made up of 15 amino acids. The DNA for the CDR3 is TGTGCCAGCAGCCAAGTTCAGGGAGGCACCGGGGAGCTGTTTTTT. Translating gives CASSQVQGGTGELFF.